This TCR beta chain was sequenced during a study of blood T cell repertoires in COVID-19. Trimming took 2 bases from V and 0 from J, leaving 7 bases between them. The germline V gene has CDR1 MGHRA and CDR2 YSYEKL. The CDR3 covers 14 residues. The protocol was immunoSEQ multiplex PCR, while the TCRdb copy is restricted to in-frame clones and leaves out a portion. This sample has 150,000 to 200,000 clones, with nearly 90% found just once. The sequence was obtained from a woman in her thirties or forties with acute COVID-19. Sequencing input: PBMCs or T cells enriched from blood (not recorded which). This chain links TRBV4-1 with TRBJ2-5; D unresolved. In DNA, the CDR3 is TGCGCCAGCAGCCAACTCGACAACCAAGAGACCCAGTACTTC. Protein product: CASSQLDNQETQYF.